The rows below give T cell receptor beta chains drawn from one sample of a study of T cell responses to AZD1222 COVID-19 vaccine. Sequenced by immunoSEQ multiplex PCR; TCRdb stores in-frame clones only, minus some. This table has around 95,000 clones, about nine tenths appearing once. The sample was peripheral blood, taken on day 0 of AZD1222 vaccination. These receptors were obtained from an adult in good health. Both conserved end residues are part of each CDR3. A D gene is named only where the DNA matches it firmly. A row's size may be missing; if present it is once, few, many or a size class.

J gene: TRBJ2-2; clone size: .; D gene: .; V gene: TRBV19; CDR3 DNA: TGTGCCAGTAGCAGCGGACAGACCGGGGAGCTGTTTTTT; CDR3 protein: CASSSGQTGELFF
J gene: TRBJ1-5; clone size: .; D gene: .; V gene: TRBV27; CDR3 DNA: TGTGCCAGCAGTTGGTCTCGGCATCAGCCCCAGCATTTT; CDR3 protein: CASSWSRHQPQHF
J gene: TRBJ1-2; clone size: .; D gene: .; V gene: TRBV28; CDR3 DNA: TGTGCCACCCCCCTGGGGGGGCCCCTCGCCCATGGAGGCTACACCTTC; CDR3 protein: CATPLGGPLAHGGYTF
J gene: TRBJ1-1; clone size: .; D gene: TRBD1; V gene: TRBV28; CDR3 DNA: TGTGCCAGCAGTTATTCAGGGGGCGAAGCTTTCTTT; CDR3 protein: CASSYSGGEAFF
J gene: TRBJ2-3; clone size: .; D gene: .; V gene: TRBV21-1; CDR3 DNA: TGTGCCAGCAGCAGGGGGACAGCTAGCACAGATACGCAGTATTTT; CDR3 protein: CASSRGTASTDTQYF
J gene: TRBJ1-2; clone size: few; D gene: .; V gene: TRBV6-6; CDR3 DNA: TGTGCCAGCAGTCCCCGGGGCCTAGAGTTCTATGGCTACACCTTC; CDR3 protein: CASSPRGLEFYGYTF
J gene: TRBJ2-7; clone size: .; D gene: .; V gene: TRBV19; CDR3 DNA: TGTGCCAGTAGTATAACAGGGACCTACGAGCAGTACTTC; CDR3 protein: CASSITGTYEQYF
J gene: TRBJ1-5; clone size: few; D gene: TRBD1; V gene: TRBV6-1; CDR3 DNA: TGTGCCAGCAGTGGGACCGACAGGGATAGCAATCAGCCCCAGCATTTT; CDR3 protein: CASSGTDRDSNQPQHF
J gene: TRBJ1-2; clone size: .; D gene: TRBD1; V gene: TRBV18; CDR3 DNA: TGTGCCAGCTCACAAGGGACAGGGGGCGGCGGCTACACCTTC; CDR3 protein: CASSQGTGGGGYTF
J gene: TRBJ2-3; clone size: .; D gene: TRBD1; V gene: TRBV13; CDR3 DNA: TGTGCCAGCAGCCACAGGGGGACAGGGGTTAGCACAGATACGCAGTATTTT; CDR3 protein: CASSHRGTGVSTDTQYF
J gene: TRBJ1-5; clone size: .; D gene: .; V gene: TRBV3-1/TRBV3-2; CDR3 DNA: TGTGCCAGCAGCCAGGGTGGGCCCCAGCATTTT; CDR3 protein: CASSQGGPQHF
J gene: TRBJ2-1; clone size: .; D gene: TRBD2; V gene: TRBV5-8; CDR3 DNA: TGTGCCAGCAGTAAAATAGCGGGAGCCAATGAGCAGTTCTTC; CDR3 protein: CASSKIAGANEQFF
J gene: TRBJ1-4; clone size: .; D gene: .; V gene: TRBV19; CDR3 DNA: TGTGCCAGTAGCCCGGCGGCCCCTAATGAAAAACTGTTTTTT; CDR3 protein: CASSPAAPNEKLFF
J gene: TRBJ1-5; clone size: .; D gene: .; V gene: TRBV10-2; CDR3 DNA: TGCGCCAGCAGCGGAGGGGTTTATGGTCAGCCCCAGCATTTT; CDR3 protein: CASSGGVYGQPQHF
J gene: TRBJ2-2; clone size: .; D gene: .; V gene: TRBV7-2; CDR3 DNA: TGTGCCAGCAGCTTAGCGCGGACCGCGAATTACCACCGGGAGCTGTTTTTT; CDR3 protein: CASSLARTANYHRELFF
J gene: TRBJ1-1; clone size: .; D gene: TRBD1; V gene: TRBV30; CDR3 DNA: TGTGCCTGGAGTGTACGGACAGGGCGTTTGAACACTGAAGCTTTCTTT; CDR3 protein: CAWSVRTGRLNTEAFF
J gene: TRBJ2-1; clone size: .; D gene: TRBD1; V gene: TRBV9; CDR3 DNA: TGTGCCAGCAGCGACCACGGGACAGGGGGCCCTAGCTCCTACAATGAGCAGTTCTTC; CDR3 protein: CASSDHGTGGPSSYNEQFF
J gene: TRBJ2-5; clone size: .; D gene: .; V gene: TRBV27; CDR3 DNA: TGTGCCAGCAGTTTCTCACGGGAGACTTTGAAACAGTACTTC; CDR3 protein: CASSFSRETLKQYF
J gene: TRBJ2-1; clone size: .; D gene: TRBD2; V gene: TRBV6-5; CDR3 DNA: TGTGCCAGCAGTTACTCTGGACTAGCGGGAGGGAATGAGCAGTTCTTC; CDR3 protein: CASSYSGLAGGNEQFF
J gene: TRBJ2-3; clone size: .; D gene: TRBD2; V gene: TRBV4-1; CDR3 DNA: TGCGCCAGCAGCGCTAGCGGGAGGGCCCCAGATACGCAGTATTTT; CDR3 protein: CASSASGRAPDTQYF
J gene: TRBJ2-3; clone size: .; D gene: TRBD2; V gene: TRBV10-2; CDR3 DNA: TGCGCCAGCAGTGAGTCGGTGGGAGGGCCCCCAGATACGCAGTATTTT; CDR3 protein: CASSESVGGPPDTQYF
J gene: TRBJ2-1; clone size: once; D gene: TRBD2; V gene: TRBV28; CDR3 DNA: TGTGCCAGCAGTCTACTAGCGGGAGTTGTCAATGAGCAGTTCTTC; CDR3 protein: CASSLLAGVVNEQFF